The next 26 T cell receptor beta chains were all read from a single sample in a study of CD4 T cells in relation to SARS-CoV-2 and coronaviruses. TCRdb's table, derived via immunoSEQ multiplex PCR, lists solely in-frame clones and lacks some. Seen here are 36,000 or so clones, 77% observed once, and the top ten hold less than 3.5%. For these receptors, no antigen is known. The sequencing input was memory CD4+ T cells from PBMCs, cultured in vitro. The receptors were sampled from an adult with COVID-19.

This clone was seen once. The rearrangement links TRBV2 to TRBJ2-2, with D uncertain. Per germline, CDR1 SNHLY and CDR2 FYNNEI. Between the trimmed V and J ends, which lost 1 base and 0 bases, there was a span of 6 bases. The CDR3 covers 15 residues. DNA for the CDR3: TGTGCCAGCAGTGAAGGGACGGCGAACACCGGGGAGCTGTTTTTT. Translated: CASSEGTANTGELFF. The full variable domain, rest sourced from reference TRBV2 and TRBJ2-2, is EPEVTQTPSHQVTQMGQEVILRCVPISNHLYFYWYRQILGQKVEFLVSFYNNEISEKSEIFDDQFSVERPDGSNFTLKIRSTKLEDSAMYFCASSEGTANTGELFFGEGSRLTVL.

The chain carries TRBV7-3 and TRBJ2-2; D gene ambiguous. The CDR3 covers 13 residues. CDR1 SGHTA and CDR2 FQGTGA come from the germline V gene. The ends were cut back, 5 bases at V and 0 bases at J, with 4 bases in the middle. The chain's CDR3 is CASSDTNTGELFF. The CDR3 coding sequence is TGTGCCAGCAGCGATACGAACACCGGGGAGCTGTTTTTT.

The genes are TRBV7-9 and TRBJ1-5, with D possibly TRBD1 on 6 matching bases. CDR1 and CDR2 from the germline V gene are SEHNR and FQNEAQ (reference sequence). This CDR3 region has 14 residues. V lost 5 bases to trimming and J lost 1 base, with 9 bases between them. The CDR3 sequence: CASSRDISNQPQHF. CDR3 in DNA: TGTGCCAGCAGCCGGGACATAAGCAATCAGCCCCAGCATTTT. Complete variable domain (other parts from reference TRBV7-9 and TRBJ1-5): DTGVSQNPRHKITKRGQNVTFRCDPISEHNRLYWYRQTLGQGPEFLTYFQNEAQLEKSRLLSDRFSAERPKGSFSTLEIQRTEQGDSAMYLCASSRDISNQPQHFGDGTRLSIL.

The chain couples TRBV28 to TRBJ1-2; TRBD1 aligns across 7 bases. Germline lookup yields CDR1 MDHEN and CDR2 SYDVKM. The CDR3 sequence is 13 residues long. Trimming at V came to 8 bases and at J to 4 bases, leaving 7 bases not matched to a gene. CDR3 DNA: TGTGCCAGCTACAGGGGCAGAGGCTATGGCTACACCTTC. Translation gives CASYRGRGYGYTF.

The gene calls are TRBV4-1 and TRBJ1-4, with 7 bases lining up with TRBD1. The V gene's germline CDR1 is MGHRA and CDR2 YSYEKL. The CDR3 is made up of 15 amino acids. After removal of 5 bases from V and 8 bases from J, the junction contained 11 bases not matched to a gene. CDR3 amino acids: CASSFTGASSEKLFF. The DNA of the CDR3 is TGCGCCAGCAGCTTTACAGGGGCTAGTTCAGAAAAACTGTTTTTT.

This chain connects TRBV6-1 to TRBJ1-5; 7 nucleotides agree with TRBD1. The V segment lost 4 bases and the J segment 2 bases; nucleotides outside the gene matches: 17. Germline lookup yields CDR1 MNHNS and CDR2 SASEGT. This CDR3 spans 19 amino acids. This chain's CDR3 is CASSGRWQGGGGGNQPQHF. CDR3 coding DNA: TGTGCCAGCAGTGGCCGTTGGCAGGGGGGCGGTGGAGGCAATCAGCCCCAGCATTTT.

This rearrangement joins TRBV7-3 to TRBJ2-3; TRBD2 is a possible D gene (6 bases). The CDR3 is 14 amino acids. The V gene's germline CDR1 is SGHTA and CDR2 FQGTGA. The V gene lost 5 bases and the J gene lost 2 bases, with 11 bases spanning the gap. The CDR3 loop reads CASSPQGLTDTQYF. The CDR3 nucleotides are TGTGCCAGCAGCCCCCAGGGACTCACAGATACGCAGTATTTT.

This sequence joins TRBV9 and TRBJ2-7; 7 nucleotides align to TRBD1. The germline V gene has CDR1 SGDLS and CDR2 YYNGEE. The CDR3 is 14 amino acids. Trimming removed 0 bases from V and 7 bases from J; junction bases left unmatched: 7. The CDR3: CASSVDKGAREQYF. CDR3 bases: TGTGCCAGCAGCGTAGATAAGGGGGCCAGGGAGCAGTACTTC.

The CDR3 region has the DNA TGTGCCAGCAGTGGTAGGCTTAGCACAGATACGCAGTATTTT. This codes for CASSGRLSTDTQYF. The rearrangement joins TRBV2 to TRBJ2-3; D is unclear. Per germline, CDR1 SNHLY and CDR2 FYNNEI. There are 14 residues in the CDR3. V was clipped by 4 bases and J by 0 bases, with 8 bases between them.

This chain joins TRBV7-2 and TRBJ1-2, with a weak D call TRBD1 (6 bases). The CDR3 has 18 amino acids. The ends were cut back, 5 bases at V and 0 bases at J, with 22 bases in the middle. CDR1 and CDR2 (germline): SGHTA, FQGNSA. The CDR3 coding sequence is TGTGCCAGCAGCACCCCGGGCGGGGGACAACTAGCTAACTATGGCTACACCTTC. Translated, it gives CASSTPGGGQLANYGYTF.

The gene calls are TRBV21-1 and TRBJ2-3; the table's TRBD2 call for D was not verified on the DNA. TRBV21-1 is tagged as a pseudogene. This CDR3 has 14 amino acids. The CDR3 loop is CASSNGGVADTQYF. The CDR3 DNA follows: TGTGCCAGCAGCAATGGGGGGGTTGCAGATACGCAGTATTTT.

The V call is TRBV28, the J call TRBJ2-1; D gene uncertain. Germline CDR1 is MDHEN and CDR2 is SYDVKM. The CDR3 spans 12 residues. Trimming shortened V by 3 bases and J by 7 bases, and 7 bases separated the two germline ends. The CDR3 bases are TGTGCCAGCAGTTTTGGGTTTAATGAGCAGTTCTTC. Translated: CASSFGFNEQFF. Full variable domain (remainder filled in from reference TRBV28 and TRBJ2-1): DVKVTQSSRYLVKRTGEKVFLECVQDMDHENMFWYRQDPGLGLRLIYFSYDVKMKEKGDIPEGYSVSREKKERFSLILESASTNQTSMYLCASSFGFNEQFFGPGTRLTVL.

The gene calls are TRBV18 and TRBJ1-4; no definite D call. Per germline, CDR1 KGHSH and CDR2 LQKENI. V was pared by 5 bases and J by 5 bases, with 3 bases between. This CDR3 is built from 11 residues. The CDR3: CASSDNEKLFF. CDR3 nucleotide sequence: TGTGCCAGCTCAGACAATGAAAAACTGTTTTTT.

The J gene is TRBJ2-1, the V gene TRBV3-1 (or the pseudogene TRBV3-2), with TRBD2 as a possible D gene (5 bases). V was cut by 1 base and J by 2 bases, with 12 bases left in between. CDR1 LGHDT and CDR2 YNNKEL come from the germline V gene (reference sequence). The CDR3 spans 16 residues. Written as DNA, the CDR3 is TGTGCCAGCAGCCAAGCTCAGCGGAGCACCTACAATGAGCAGTTCTTC. This encodes CASSQAQRSTYNEQFF.

V usage is TRBV7-2 and J usage is TRBJ2-2; 7 bases match TRBD2. The CDR3 runs 15 residues. Trimming removed 2 bases from V and 0 bases from J; junction bases left unmatched: 0. Germline V gene sequence: CDR1 SGHTA, CDR2 FQGNSA. The CDR3 DNA is TGTGCCAGCAGCTTACTAGCGGCGAACACCGGGGAGCTGTTTTTT. Translation: CASSLLAANTGELFF.

The chain recombines TRBV9 with TRBJ2-5; D ambiguous. This CDR3 comprises 13 residues. CDR1 SGDLS and CDR2 YYNGEE come from the germline V gene. Trimming stripped 1 base from V and 5 bases from J, with 9 bases between. CDR3 bases: TGTGCCAGCAGCGTATCTCCTCAGGAGACCCAGTACTTC. Translating gives CASSVSPQETQYF.

This clone was picked up one time. V usage is TRBV4-2 and J usage is TRBJ2-5; TRBD2 matches at 13 bases. V lost 3 bases, J lost 3 bases, and 7 bases stayed unmatched. This CDR3 is built from 17 residues. The V gene's germline CDR1 is LGHNA and CDR2 YNFKEQ. In nucleotides, the CDR3 is TGTGCCAGCAGCCACGCTGGACTAGCGGGAGATGAAGAGACCCAGTACTTC. This translates into CASSHAGLAGDEETQYF.

The genes are TRBV4-3 and TRBJ1-2, with 10 bases lining up with TRBD1. The CDR3 loop spans 14 amino acids. Germline V gene data show CDR1 as LGHNA and CDR2 as YSLEER. The V segment lost 1 base and the J segment 8 bases; nucleotides outside the gene matches: 4. The CDR3 protein is CASSQAGTGVGYTF. The CDR3 DNA reads as TGCGCCAGCAGCCAAGCCGGGACAGGGGTCGGCTACACCTTC.

This chain joins TRBV29-1 and TRBJ2-2, with D possibly being TRBD1 (6 bases). The CDR3 runs to 12 residues. The V gene's germline CDR1 is SQVTM and CDR2 ANQGSEA. With 7 bases removed from V and 4 bases from J, the gap between germline ends came to 10 bases. DNA for the CDR3: TGCAGCGGGCAACAGGGCACCGGGGAGCTGTTTTTT. Translated: CSGQQGTGELFF.

This clone showed up just a few times. CDR3 coding DNA: TGTGCCAGCAGCATTGCGGTAACGGGCGAGCAGTACTTC. Amino acid sequence: CASSIAVTGEQYF. The rearrangement joins TRBV27 to TRBJ2-7; D is unclear. Trimming cost V 6 bases and J 6 bases, with 15 bases left between them. The CDR3 totals 13 residues. From germline, CDR1 is MNHEY and CDR2 SMNVEV (reference sequence).

The chain combines TRBV7-3 with TRBJ2-6, with no clear D. This CDR3 spans 16 amino acids. V lost 4 bases to trimming and J lost 2 bases, with 12 bases between them. CDR1 SGHTA and CDR2 FQGTGA come from the germline V gene. The CDR3 loop is CASSSVMETGANVLTF. The DNA of the CDR3 is TGTGCCAGCAGCTCGGTGATGGAGACTGGGGCCAACGTCCTGACTTTC. Drawing the rest from reference TRBV7-3 and TRBJ2-6, the complete variable domain is GAGVSQTPSNKVTEKGKYVELRCDPISGHTALYWYRQSLGQGPEFLIYFQGTGAADDSGLPNDRFFAVRPEGSVSTLKIQRTERGDSAVYLCASSSVMETGANVLTFGAGSRLTVL.

This chain links TRBV5-1 with TRBJ2-3; no firm D call. Per the germline V gene, CDR1 is SGHRS and CDR2 is YFSETQ. Trimming removed 0 bases at V and 0 bases at J, with 11 bases between. The CDR3 is 16 amino acids. CDR3 sequence: CASSLAAASSTDTQYF. CDR3 coding DNA: TGCGCCAGCAGCTTGGCGGCAGCCTCAAGCACAGATACGCAGTATTTT.

This clone appeared once. The rearrangement uses TRBV4-2 and TRBJ2-3; D gene ambiguous. The CDR3 is 16 amino acids. V gave up 0 bases and J gave up 2 bases, with 12 bases separating them. Germline loops: CDR1 LGHNA, CDR2 YNFKEQ. CDR3 in amino acids: CASSQDGTPNTDTQYF. The CDR3 nucleotides read TGTGCCAGCAGCCAAGATGGCACACCCAACACAGATACGCAGTATTTT.

The V call is TRBV5-6, the J call TRBJ1-6; possibly TRBD1 for D (6 bases). Trimming removed 4 bases from V and 10 bases from J, with 15 bases in between. CDR3 size: 14 residues. Germline V gene lookup returns CDR1 SGHDT and CDR2 YYEEEE. The CDR3 sequence is CASSGGRGLSPLHF. CDR3 DNA: TGTGCCAGCAGCGGCGGCAGGGGCTTGTCACCCCTCCACTTT.

V is TRBV19 and J is TRBJ1-1, with no clear D. The CDR3 consists of 14 residues. V was shortened by 4 bases and J by 0 bases, with 9 bases between the two germline ends. Per germline, CDR1 LNHDA and CDR2 SQIVND (reference sequence). CDR3 region: CASSRDSVNTEAFF. The CDR3 DNA is TGTGCCAGTAGTAGGGATTCAGTGAACACTGAAGCTTTCTTT. The variable domain in full, completed from reference TRBV19 and TRBJ1-1, reads DGGITQSPKYLFRKEGQNVTLSCEQNLNHDAMYWYRQDPGQGLRLIYYSQIVNDFQKGDIAEGYSVSREKKESFPLTVTSAQKNPTAFYLCASSRDSVNTEAFFGQGTRLTVV.

The chain combines TRBV7-2 with TRBJ1-2; no reliable D call. V shed 1 base and J shed 4 bases, with 13 bases lying between them. CDR3 length: 15 amino acids. Germline loops: CDR1 SGHTA, CDR2 FQGNSA. The CDR3 here is CASSLEHLGRYGYTF. CDR3 bases: TGTGCCAGCAGCTTAGAGCATCTGGGTCGCTATGGCTACACCTTC.